What follows are 18 T cell receptor beta chains derived from one specimen sequenced in a study of blood T cell repertoires in COVID-19. Some clones are missing from TCRdb's copy, which holds only in-frame ones; the method was immunoSEQ multiplex PCR. Among under 250,000 clones listed, 85% were seen once. The sample comprised peripheral blood. Every receptor here comes from a woman aged 65 to 85 with COVID-19, enrolled during active disease.

The rearrangement uses TRBV19 and TRBJ2-5, with 10 bases lining up with TRBD1. V lost 3 bases, J lost 2 bases, and 3 bases stayed unmatched. The CDR3 has 15 residues. The V gene's germline CDR1 is LNHDA and CDR2 SQIVND (reference sequence). The CDR3 spells CASSIRTGGQETQYF. Written as DNA, the CDR3 is TGTGCCAGTAGTATTAGGACAGGGGGGCAAGAGACCCAGTACTTC.

The V gene is TRBV7-3, the J gene TRBJ1-2, with TRBD1 identical over 10 bases. V shed 5 bases and J 7 bases; nucleotides not matched to a gene: 4. The CDR3 totals 13 residues. Germline CDR1 is SGHTA and CDR2 is FQGTGA. CDR3 nucleotide sequence: TGTGCCAGCAGCCGAGGACAGGGGGTTGGCTACACCTTC. Its translation is CASSRGQGVGYTF. Based on the CDR3 plus reference TRBV7-3 and TRBJ1-2, the full variable domain is GAGVSQTPSNKVTEKGKYVELRCDPISGHTALYWYRQSLGQGPEFLIYFQGTGAADDSGLPNDRFFAVRPEGSVSTLKIQRTERGDSAVYLCASSRGQGVGYTFGSGTRLTVV.

The gene calls are TRBV2 and TRBJ2-2; D is possibly TRBD2 (6 bases). CDR1 SNHLY and CDR2 FYNNEI come from the germline V gene. Trimming stripped 4 bases from V and 2 bases from J, with 11 bases between. The CDR3 loop spans 15 amino acids. The CDR3 loop reads CASSVGTSNTGELFF. The DNA of the CDR3 is TGTGCCAGCAGTGTGGGGACTTCAAACACCGGGGAGCTGTTTTTT. Variable domain in full (rest from reference TRBV2 and TRBJ2-2): EPEVTQTPSHQVTQMGQEVILRCVPISNHLYFYWYRQILGQKVEFLVSFYNNEISEKSEIFDDQFSVERPDGSNFTLKIRSTKLEDSAMYFCASSVGTSNTGELFFGEGSRLTVL.

The chain links TRBV11-3 to TRBJ2-5, with TRBD1 matching 8 bases. CDR1 SGHNT and CDR2 YENEEA come from the germline V gene. This CDR3 spans 15 amino acids. J gave up 5 bases and V 6 bases, and 11 bases lay outside the gene matches. The CDR3 loop reads CASSSRDRLHETQYF. CDR3 sequence (DNA): TGTGCCAGCAGTTCTAGGGACAGGCTACATGAGACCCAGTACTTC.

The sample holds a few counts of this clone. The chain recombines TRBV10-3 with TRBJ1-5; D call uncertain. The CDR3 totals 12 residues. Germline-derived CDR1 and CDR2 are ENHRY and SYGVKD. Between the trimmed V and J ends, which lost 5 bases and 1 base, there was a span of 3 bases. The CDR3 bases are TGTGCCATCAGTTCAAGCAATCAGCCCCAGCATTTT. Its protein product is CAISSSNQPQHF.

The rearrangement uses TRBV5-4 and TRBJ1-2; 10 nucleotides agree with TRBD1. The CDR3 consists of 16 residues. Germline-derived CDR1 and CDR2 are SGHNT and YYREEE (reference sequence). After removal of 5 bases from V and 4 bases from J, the junction contained 11 bases not matched to a gene. Here the CDR3 DNA reads TGTGCCAGCAGACGAGGACAGGGGGGGTCGGTCTATGGCTACACCTTC. Translating gives CASRRGQGGSVYGYTF.

This rearrangement joins TRBV7-3 to TRBJ1-2; D remains ambiguous. The CDR3 sequence is 13 residues long. Trimming removed 1 base at V and 8 bases at J, with 11 bases between. Germline assignment: CDR1 SGHTA and CDR2 FQGTGA. CDR3 protein: CASSLNGGGGYTF. The CDR3 DNA reads TGTGCCAGCAGCTTAAATGGAGGAGGAGGCTACACCTTC.

The chain carries TRBV27 and TRBJ1-4; a weak D match, TRBD1 (6 bases). There are 14 residues in the CDR3. Germline V gene sequence: CDR1 MNHEY, CDR2 SMNVEV (reference sequence). V gave up 3 bases and J gave up 5 bases, with 10 bases separating them. CDR3 DNA sequence: TGTGCCAGCAGTTTTATACAGGGAAATGAAAAACTGTTTTTT. Translation: CASSFIQGNEKLFF.

This rearrangement joins TRBV24-1 to TRBJ2-1; D gene uncertain. The V gene's germline CDR1 is KGHDR and CDR2 SFDVKD. CDR3 length: 14 residues. V lost 4 bases and J lost 5, with 11 bases in between. The CDR3 sequence: CATSDPGADNEQFF. DNA for the CDR3: TGTGCCACCAGTGACCCCGGTGCGGACAATGAGCAGTTCTTC.

This chain uses TRBV5-8 with TRBJ2-2; TRBD2 agrees at 13 bases. This CDR3 comprises 17 residues. Trimming took 4 bases from V and 4 from J; bases not matched to a gene: 7. Per germline, CDR1 SGHTS and CDR2 YDEGEE. The CDR3 DNA sequence: TGTGCCAGCAGCCGCGGACTAGCGGGGGCTTTCACCGGGGAGCTGTTTTTT. Protein sequence: CASSRGLAGAFTGELFF.

This chain links TRBV30 with TRBJ1-1; D is unresolved. CDR3 length equals 11 residues. Germline values: CDR1 GTSNPN, CDR2 SVGIG (reference sequence). Trimming removed 8 bases at V and 6 bases at J, with 13 bases between. CDR3 sequence (DNA): TGTGCCCGTGGTGACTCGGCTGAAGCTTTCTTT. Translation: CARGDSAEAFF.

J is TRBJ1-3 and V is TRBV11-3, with 7 nucleotides matching TRBD1. Germline V gene sequence: CDR1 SGHNT, CDR2 YENEEA. Trimming cost V 0 bases and J 1 base; bases outside gene matches: 9. The CDR3 totals 18 residues. CDR3 amino acids: CASSLEWDSRTSGNTIYF. The CDR3 coding sequence is TGTGCCAGCAGCTTAGAATGGGACAGCCGAACTTCTGGAAACACCATATATTTT.

The chain has TRBV28 and TRBJ1-2; D call uncertain. V was cut by 7 bases and J by 6 bases, with 21 bases left in between. CDR3 length: 15 amino acids. From germline, CDR1 is MDHEN and CDR2 SYDVKM. This CDR3 reads CASTLALQLSHGYTF. CDR3 DNA: TGTGCCAGCACCCTCGCCCTCCAACTTTCCCATGGCTACACCTTC.

This chain joins TRBV5-1 and TRBJ1-2, with D possibly being TRBD1 (6 bases). The V gene's germline CDR1 is SGHRS and CDR2 YFSETQ. The CDR3 runs to 15 residues. Between the trimmed V and J ends, which lost 3 bases and 6 bases, there was a span of 18 bases. The CDR3 region has the DNA TGCGCCAGCAGCTCTACCGGGACAACCCCCGATGGCTACACCTTC. As protein: CASSSTGTTPDGYTF.

The V call is TRBV19, the J call TRBJ2-5, with 8 nucleotides matching TRBD1. There are 15 residues in the CDR3. With V trimmed by 5 bases and J by 3 bases, 8 bases remained unmatched. CDR1 and CDR2 (germline): LNHDA, SQIVND (reference sequence). CDR3 loop: CASSPSWTGKETQYF. The CDR3 nucleotides read TGTGCCAGTAGTCCCTCCTGGACAGGGAAAGAGACCCAGTACTTC.

The chain couples TRBV5-4 to TRBJ2-5, with TRBD2 matching 9 bases. In germline, CDR1 is SGHNT, CDR2 YYREEE (reference sequence). CDR3 length: 16 residues. The V gene end was trimmed by 0 bases and the J gene end by 2 bases; junction bases not matched to a gene: 5. For the CDR3, the DNA is TGTGCCAGCAGCTTGGGGCTAGCGGGGCGGCAAGAGACCCAGTACTTC. Amino acid sequence: CASSLGLAGRQETQYF.

The table lists this clone with a count of one. Other nucleotide sequences from this sample produce the same CDR3. V usage is TRBV19 and J usage is TRBJ1-2; D is possibly TRBD1 (5 bases). This CDR3 region has 12 residues. Trimming pared 7 bases from V and 5 bases from J, leaving 11 bases between. The germline gives CDR1 LNHDA, CDR2 SQIVND (reference sequence). As DNA, the CDR3 is TGTGCCAGTACGGCGCGGGGGTATGGCTACACCTTC. This sequence encodes CASTARGYGYTF.

The chain uses TRBV7-2 and TRBJ2-3; no definite D call. Germline V gene data show CDR1 as SGHTA and CDR2 as FQGNSA. The CDR3 extends over 13 amino acids. V shed 0 bases and J shed 6 bases, with 7 bases lying between them. CDR3 residues: CASSLANSDTQYF. For the CDR3, the DNA is TGTGCCAGCAGCTTAGCAAATTCGGATACGCAGTATTTT.